This is a list of T cell receptor beta chains from one sample in a study of CD8 T cells in ankylosing spondylitis. MiXCR, run by TCRdb on the 5' RACE reads, gives a single entry per CDR3 protein. This sample has hundreds of thousands of distinct CDR3 sequences; roughly a third occur once, and the top ten carry 4% to 5%. The sample was blood, either unsorted or a sorted T cell fraction (not recorded which). The receptors here all came from a male donor with ankylosing spondylitis or in good health (not recorded which). Both conserved end residues are part of each CDR3. D genes are given only for firm matches. A row's size may be missing; if present it is once, few, many or a size class.

V	D	J	size	CDR3	DNA
TRBV2	TRBD2	TRBJ2-1	.	CASKLAGGRDEQFF	TGTGCCAGCAAACTAGCGGGGGGGCGTGATGAGCAGTTCTTC
TRBV15	.	TRBJ2-2	.	CATSRDSQTGELFF	TGTGCCACCAGCAGAGATTCACAAACCGGGGAGCTGTTTTTT
TRBV11-2	.	TRBJ2-7	.	CASSSDIYEQYF	TGTGCCAGCAGCTCTGACATCTACGAGCAGTACTTC
TRBV12-3/TRBV12-4	.	TRBJ1-4	.	CASSLGGEKLFF	TGTGCCAGCAGTTTAGGGGGCGAAAAACTGTTTTTT
TRBV3-1	.	TRBJ1-5	few	CASSQDRLQPQHF	TGTGCCAGCAGCCAAGATCGGCTACAGCCCCAGCATTTT
TRBV20-1	.	TRBJ2-7	many	CSAQTGRTYEQYF	TGCAGTGCCCAGACGGGCAGGACCTACGAGCAGTACTTC
TRBV7-9	.	TRBJ1-1	.	CASSLIVPGTEAFF	TGTGCCAGCAGCTTAATCGTCCCAGGGACTGAAGCTTTCTTT
TRBV13	.	TRBJ2-3	.	CASRGRQHTDTQYF	TGTGCCAGCAGGGGCAGACAGCACACAGATACGCAGTATTTT
TRBV20-1	.	TRBJ1-5	few	CSARVGHNQPQHF	TGCAGTGCTAGGGTCGGACACAATCAGCCCCAGCATTTT
TRBV20-1	TRBD1	TRBJ2-7	few	CSQVTGANAYEQYF	TGCAGCCAAGTGACAGGGGCGAATGCTTACGAGCAGTACTTC
TRBV20-1	.	TRBJ2-3	many	CSARAGGVADTQYF	TGCAGTGCTAGAGCGGGGGGCGTTGCAGATACGCAGTATTTT
TRBV4-1	TRBD1	TRBJ2-1	few	CASSLLSRGLNNNEQFF	TGCGCCAGCAGCCTCCTGTCGAGGGGGCTTAATAACAATGAGCAGTTCTTC
TRBV7-2	TRBD2	TRBJ2-1	.	CASSLDGGGYNEQFF	TGTGCCAGCAGCTTAGACGGCGGGGGGTACAATGAGCAGTTCTTC
TRBV4-2	.	TRBJ1-2	few	CASGGQPQTYYGYTF	TGTGCCAGCGGAGGACAGCCCCAAACTTACTATGGCTACACCTTC
TRBV10-3	TRBD1	TRBJ2-2	.	CAISESRTGGNTGELFF	TGTGCCATCAGTGAGTCAAGGACAGGGGGCAACACCGGGGAGCTGTTTTTT
TRBV20-1	TRBD2	TRBJ2-1	.	CSASGPLLAVSFGDEQFF	TGCAGTGCTAGCGGGCCTTTACTAGCGGTCTCCTTCGGTGATGAGCAGTTCTTC
TRBV9	.	TRBJ2-1	.	CASCKGESSYNEQFF	TGTGCCAGTTGCAAGGGGGAGAGCTCCTACAATGAGCAGTTCTTC
TRBV15	.	TRBJ1-2	.	CATSRDTGIDYGYTF	TGTGCCACCAGCAGAGATACAGGGATCGACTATGGCTACACCTTC
TRBV12-3/TRBV12-4	TRBD1	TRBJ2-7	few	CASSGDRGYEQYF	TGTGCCAGCAGTGGAGACAGGGGATACGAGCAGTACTTC
TRBV7-2	TRBD2	TRBJ2-3	few	CASSLAPLAGGSPGTDTQYF	TGTGCCAGCAGCTTAGCTCCCCTAGCGGGGGGGTCCCCCGGCACAGATACGCAGTATTTT
TRBV20-1	TRBD1	TRBJ1-5	.	CSAIQGVSNQPQHF	TGCAGTGCAATACAGGGGGTTAGCAATCAGCCCCAGCATTTT
TRBV27	TRBD2	TRBJ2-1	.	CASRPGTSDLLKIYNEQFF	TGTGCCAGCAGGCCCGGGACTAGCGACTTATTAAAGATTTACAATGAGCAGTTCTTC
TRBV29-1	.	TRBJ1-3	few	CSVRPASGNTIYF	TGCAGCGTCCGGCCCGCGTCTGGAAACACCATATATTTT
TRBV20-1	.	TRBJ2-7	few	CSAGTGPEQYF	TGCAGTGCTGGGACGGGCCCCGAGCAGTACTTC
TRBV15	TRBD2	TRBJ2-4	few	CATSRATSGGAKNIQYF	TGTGCCACCAGCAGAGCGACTAGCGGGGGGGCCAAAAACATTCAGTACTTC
TRBV5-1	.	TRBJ2-2	few	CASSRNTGELFF	TGCGCCAGCAGCCGGAACACCGGGGAGCTGTTTTTT
TRBV5-5	TRBD1	TRBJ2-7	few	CASSQDRGSFYEQYF	TGTGCCAGCAGCCAGGACAGGGGAAGCTTTTACGAGCAGTACTTC
TRBV20-1	.	TRBJ2-3	.	CSAGPAGTDTQYF	TGCAGTGCTGGCCCCGCGGGCACAGATACGCAGTATTTT